The 31 T cell receptor beta chains given below trace back to one sample, sequenced in a study of Graves' ophthalmopathy and Graves' hyperthyroidism. RNA transcripts provided the template for amplifying TCR beta CDR3 regions. RT-PCR with HTBI primers came first, then second-round multiplex PCR. Via MiXCR, TCRdb re-called the multiplex PCR reads, giving one row per CDR3 protein. The data contain over a million distinct CDR3 sequences, roughly 35% of them seen just once; the ten biggest clones take up 11%. The sample was peripheral blood or thyroid tissue (not recorded which). Source of these receptors: an adult man with Graves' hyperthyroidism.

As concerns this clonotype: At one of its ends the junction is not consistent with the germline gene, which may arise from a read error. The gene calls are TRBV20-1 and TRBJ2-7; D is undetermined. Germline loops: CDR1 DFQATT, CDR2 SNEGSKA (reference sequence). CDR3 length: 16 residues. The CDR3 protein is CSAGDPFSDVSYEQYF. As DNA, the CDR3 is TGCAGTGCTGGAGATCCCTTCAGCGACGTCTCCTACGAGCAGTACTTC.

The J gene is TRBJ2-7, the V gene TRBV7-9, with D hard to call. The germline V gene has CDR1 SEHNR and CDR2 FQNEAQ (reference sequence). Deletions cut 6 bases from V and 3 bases from J, with 18 bases between. The CDR3 consists of 15 residues. Here the CDR3 reads CASSSPSANLYEQYF. The CDR3, as DNA: TGTGCCAGCAGTTCCCCCAGCGCGAACCTCTACGAGCAGTACTTC.

This clonotype was found many times. The V call is TRBV4-3, the J call TRBJ2-7; TRBD1 aligns across 8 bases. This CDR3 spans 14 amino acids. Trimming removed 3 bases from V and 6 bases from J; junction bases left unmatched: 7. Germline V lookup: CDR1 LGHNA, CDR2 YSLEER. CDR3 bases: TGCGCCAGCAGCCAGGCGGACAGGGTATCCGAGCAGTACTTC. Residues: CASSQADRVSEQYF.

Ten or more counts support this clonotype. The chain recombines TRBV10-3 with TRBJ1-1; D ambiguous. Germline loops: CDR1 ENHRY, CDR2 SYGVKD. The CDR3 runs to 16 residues. Trimming pared 9 bases from V and 0 bases from J, leaving 20 bases between. CDR3 nucleotides: TGTGCCATGAGATTAGGAGACACCCACATGAACACTGAAGCTTTCTTT. The encoded protein is CAMRLGDTHMNTEAFF.

In its sample, this clonotype was seen many times. A junction end diverges from the germline sequence, so it may reflect a read error. This chain links TRBV7-2 with TRBJ2-7, with D perhaps assigned TRBD1 or TRBD2 (5 bases each). This CDR3 contains 15 residues. Germline lookup yields CDR1 SGHTA and CDR2 FQGNSA. The CDR3 is CASSPGAGWSFEQYF. The CDR3 DNA sequence: TGTGCCAGCAGCCCCGGGGCAGGGTGGTCCTTCGAGCAGTACTTC. The full variable domain, its missing parts supplied by reference TRBV7-2 and TRBJ2-7, is GAGVSQSPSNKVTEKGKDVELRCDPISGHTALYWYRQSLGQGLEFLIYFQGNSAPDKSGLPSDRFSAERTGGSVSTLTIQRTQQEDSAVYLCASSPGAGWSFEQYFGPGTRLTVT.

The chain is built from TRBV7-9 and TRBJ1-1; 9 nucleotides agree with TRBD1. J was trimmed by 8 bases and V by 5 bases; bases with no gene match: 9. Germline CDR1 is SEHNR and CDR2 is FQNEAQ (reference sequence). The CDR3 loop spans 14 amino acids. DNA of the CDR3: TGTGCCAGCAGCACCGGGACAGGGTTTTCGGAAGCTTTCTTT. It yields the protein CASSTGTGFSEAFF.

In the case of this clonotype: This may be a read error: a much more frequent sequence differs by one nucleotide. The V and J genes are TRBV2 and TRBJ1-5; 7 nucleotides align to TRBD1. The CDR3 extends over 13 amino acids. In germline, CDR1 is SNHLY, CDR2 FYNNEI. J was trimmed by 3 bases and V by 6 bases; bases with no gene match: 2. For the CDR3, the DNA is TGTGCCAGCAGGGGACAGACCAATCAGCCCCAGCATTTT. It yields the protein CASRGQTNQPQHF.

This clonotype was seen many times. The chain carries TRBV20-1 and TRBJ2-7; 11 bases fit TRBD2. The CDR3 runs to 14 residues. The J segment lost 0 bases and the V segment lost 6 bases, leaving 4 bases of the junction unmatched. Per germline, CDR1 DFQATT and CDR2 SNEGSKA (reference sequence). CDR3 in DNA: TGCAGTGCGGTTAGCGGGAGGGACTCCTACGAGCAGTACTTC. It specifies CSAVSGRDSYEQYF.

The rearrangement joins TRBV9 to TRBJ1-5; 7 bases match TRBD1. The CDR3 is made up of 15 amino acids. J was trimmed by 9 bases and V by 5 bases; bases with no gene match: 14. CDR1 and CDR2 (germline): SGDLS, YYNGEE. CDR3 residues: CASSDYRQGVRPQHF. The CDR3 DNA is TGTGCCAGCAGTGATTACCGACAGGGAGTACGGCCCCAGCATTTT.

The table lists this clonotype with a few counts. V and J are TRBV14 and TRBJ2-7, with unresolved D. With 2 bases removed from V and 2 bases from J, the gap between germline ends came to 7 bases. Looked up from germline, CDR1 is SGHDN and CDR2 is FVKESK. The CDR3 totals 13 residues. CDR3 in amino acids: CASSQLVAYEQYF. CDR3 DNA: TGTGCCAGCAGCCAACTCGTGGCCTACGAGCAGTACTTC. The complete variable domain, with remaining parts taken from reference TRBV14 and TRBJ2-7, reads EAGVTQFPSHSVIEKGQTVTLRCDPISGHDNLYWYRRVMGKEIKFLLHFVKESKQDESGMPNNRFLAERTGGTYSTLKVQPAELEDSGVYFCASSQLVAYEQYFGPGTRLTVT.

This clonotype was seen many times. CDR3 in amino acids: CASSLGGANQPQHF. The CDR3 nucleotides are TGTGCCAGTAGTCTCGGCGGGGCCAATCAGCCCCAGCATTTT. The V gene is TRBV7-9, the J gene TRBJ1-5; tentatively, D is TRBD1 (5 bases). Germline lookup yields CDR1 SEHNR and CDR2 FQNEAQ (reference sequence). This CDR3 has 14 amino acids. V lost 9 bases and J 3 bases, leaving 15 bases between the germline ends.

In its sample, this clonotype was seen once. The rearrangement links TRBV29-1 to TRBJ1-1, with D possibly being TRBD1 (5 bases). Trimming pared 4 bases from V and 8 bases from J, leaving 11 bases between. CDR1 and CDR2 from the germline V gene are SQVTM and ANQGSEA. The CDR3 has 11 residues. CDR3 sequence: CSVVGQGEAFF. The CDR3 coding sequence is TGCAGCGTTGTGGGGCAGGGAGAAGCTTTCTTT.

This rearrangement joins TRBV20-1 to TRBJ2-2, with D hard to call. Germline V gene sequence: CDR1 DFQATT, CDR2 SNEGSKA (reference sequence). This CDR3 is built from 14 residues. Deletions cut 5 bases from V and 1 base from J, with 11 bases between. The DNA of the CDR3 is TGCAGTGCTCCTAACCTCAGGAACACCGGGGAGCTGTTTTTT. Amino acids: CSAPNLRNTGELFF.

The chain employs TRBV4-1 and TRBJ2-5; possibly TRBD1 for D (6 bases). This CDR3 comprises 14 residues. The V and J ends lost 2 bases and 6 bases respectively, with 13 bases between them. Germline loops: CDR1 MGHRA, CDR2 YSYEKL. In DNA, the CDR3 is TGCGCCAGCAGCCAAACCCCAGGGGATCAGACCCAGTACTTC. Translated, it gives CASSQTPGDQTQYF.

V gene TRBV30 combines with J gene TRBJ1-3; D is ambiguous. V shed 2 bases and J shed 2 bases, with 1 base lying between them. CDR3 size: 11 residues. CDR1 and CDR2 from the germline V gene are GTSNPN and SVGIG (reference sequence). The CDR3 DNA reads TGTGCCTGGAGTACTGGAAACACCATATATTTT. It translates to CAWSTGNTIYF.

This clonotype was counted at least ten times. The gene calls are TRBV11-2 and TRBJ1-1; a weak D match, TRBD1 (5 bases). The CDR3 is 14 residues long. Germline lookup yields CDR1 SGHAT and CDR2 FQNNGV. V lost 0 bases and J 4 bases, leaving 9 bases between the germline ends. CDR3 DNA sequence: TGTGCCAGCAGCTTAGACACGGGGCTCACTGAAGCTTTCTTT. This sequence encodes CASSLDTGLTEAFF.

This clonotype came up many times. The chain employs TRBV10-3 and TRBJ2-7; D remains ambiguous. The germline CDR1 and CDR2 sequences are ENHRY and SYGVKD. V lost 0 bases to trimming and J lost 2 bases, with 8 bases between them. The CDR3 runs to 14 residues. Here the CDR3 reads CAISESASPYEQYF. The CDR3 DNA is TGTGCCATCAGTGAGTCGGCCAGCCCCTACGAGCAGTACTTC.

V gene TRBV20-1 combines with J gene TRBJ2-5; D gene uncertain. Germline lookup yields CDR1 DFQATT and CDR2 SNEGSKA (reference sequence). V dropped 2 bases and J dropped 2 bases, with 12 bases sitting between them. The CDR3 covers 14 residues. The CDR3 region has the DNA TGCAGTGCTAGACCATCACGGAGACAAGAGACCCAGTACTTC. Amino acids: CSARPSRRQETQYF.

This clonotype was detected ten times or more. The chain links TRBV14 to TRBJ2-7; D is possibly TRBD2 (5 bases). Germline CDR1 is SGHDN and CDR2 is FVKESK. The ends were cut back, 0 bases at V and 6 bases at J, with 15 bases in the middle. The CDR3 runs to 15 residues. The CDR3 bases are TGTGCCAGCAGCCAAGATGCCGGCGGGTTCAGCGAGCAGTACTTC. Protein: CASSQDAGGFSEQYF.

This clonotype came up many times. The J gene is TRBJ2-7, the V gene TRBV11-2; possibly TRBD1 for D (6 bases). Germline CDR1 reads SGHAT; CDR2 reads FQNNGV. V was cut by 1 base and J by 3 bases, with 7 bases left in between. The CDR3 has 13 amino acids. CDR3 sequence: CASSLGTDYEQYF. CDR3 in DNA: TGTGCCAGCAGCTTAGGGACAGACTACGAGCAGTACTTC.

With regard to this clonotype: A much larger clonotype is one base distant, so this may be a read error. The chain links TRBV11-1 to TRBJ1-6, with D possibly matching TRBD1 (5 bases). The germline CDR1 and CDR2 sequences are SGHAT and FQDESV (reference sequence). CDR3 length equals 15 residues. Trimming shortened V by 6 bases and J by 9 bases, and 18 bases separated the two germline ends. The CDR3 coding sequence is TGTGCCAGCAGAACTCAGGGTGGTCTTTTTTCACCCCTCCACTTT. Translating gives CASRTQGGLFSPLHF. The full variable domain, its missing parts supplied by reference TRBV11-1 and TRBJ1-6, is EAEVAQSPRYKITEKSQAVAFWCDPISGHATLYWYRQILGQGPELLVQFQDESVVDDSQLPKDRFSAERLKGVDSTLKIQPAELGDSAMYLCASRTQGGLFSPLHFGNGTRLTVT.

The genes are TRBV4-3 and TRBJ2-2; TRBD1 might be the D (5 bases). Germline V gene sequence: CDR1 LGHNA, CDR2 YSLEER. Trimming stripped 0 bases from V and 5 bases from J, with 13 bases between. This CDR3 is built from 16 residues. In DNA, the CDR3 is TGCGCCAGCAGCCAAGATTGGCAGGGAAAGACCGGGGAGCTGTTTTTT. Translated: CASSQDWQGKTGELFF.

The J gene is TRBJ1-5, the V gene TRBV7-9; 7 bases are a match to TRBD1. Germline loops: CDR1 SEHNR, CDR2 FQNEAQ (reference sequence). The CDR3 consists of 12 residues. J gave up 9 bases and V 6 bases, and 5 bases lay outside the gene matches. DNA of the CDR3: TGTGCCAGCAGTCCGGAGGGGGCGCCCCAGCATTTT. Translating gives CASSPEGAPQHF.

Here the CDR3 DNA reads TGCAGCGTTGAGGCGGGATGCTACACCTTC. It specifies CSVEAGCYTF. The gene calls are TRBV29-1 and TRBJ1-2; unclear D gene. CDR3 length: 10 residues. Germline-derived CDR1 and CDR2 are SQVTM and ANQGSEA. The V and J ends lost 3 bases and 9 bases respectively, with 8 bases between them.

This clonotype was recorded at least ten times. The J gene is TRBJ1-5, the V gene TRBV6-1; 9 bases line up with TRBD1. Trimming at V came to 4 bases and at J to 5 bases, leaving 3 bases not matched to a gene. Per germline, CDR1 MNHNS and CDR2 SASEGT. The CDR3 has 14 residues. The CDR3 nucleotides are TGTGCCAGCAGTGTCACAGGGGGCCATCAGCCCCAGCATTTT. Translation gives CASSVTGGHQPQHF.

To note about this clonotype: No conserved phenylalanine or tryptophan ends this CDR3, so it is likely a read error. The V call is TRBV25-1, the J call TRBJ1-3, with TRBD1 matching over 11 bases. Germline CDR1 and CDR2: MGHDK and SYGVNS. The CDR3 is made up of 19 amino acids. The ends lost 6 bases at V and 8 bases at J; junction bases unmatched: 21. In DNA form, the CDR3 reads TGTGCCAGCAGGGACGGAGGACAGGGGGCGATCGGGGGCGTACACACCATATATCTT. Protein product: CASRDGGQGAIGGVHTIYL.

The rearrangement uses TRBV6-5 and TRBJ2-5; 8 nucleotides line up with TRBD2. V shed 0 bases, J shed 0 bases, and the junction held 6 bases outside the gene matches. The CDR3 runs to 17 residues. Germline CDR1 MNHEY, CDR2 SVGAGI. CDR3 loop: CASSYSRRAGDQETQYF. The CDR3 nucleotides are TGTGCCAGCAGTTACTCGAGGCGAGCGGGAGACCAAGAGACCCAGTACTTC.

There are many counts of this clonotype. The chain employs TRBV7-8 and TRBJ2-2; D remains unclear. Germline V CDR1 and CDR2: SGHVS, FQNEAQ. The CDR3 covers 16 residues. V shed 1 base and J shed 1 base, with 10 bases lying between them. CDR3 region: CASSLGRRENTGELFF. The CDR3, as DNA: TGTGCCAGCAGCTTAGGACGTCGCGAGAACACCGGGGAGCTGTTTTTT.

This clonotype was recorded many times. The CDR3 loop reads CASSFGGGSGNTIYF. In DNA, the CDR3 is TGTGCCAGCAGCTTCGGGGGAGGCTCTGGAAACACCATATATTTT. The chain couples TRBV6-6 to TRBJ1-3, with TRBD1 as a possible D gene (5 bases). Germline CDR1 MNHNY, CDR2 SVGAGI (reference sequence). The CDR3 contains 15 residues. V shed 6 bases and J shed 0 bases, with 12 bases lying between them.

In its sample, this clonotype was seen many times. The V call is TRBV5-6, the J call TRBJ1-6, with 8 bases aligning to TRBD1. CDR3 length equals 15 residues. V was pared by 2 bases and J by 15 bases, with 13 bases of the junction left unmatched. Per germline, CDR1 SGHDT and CDR2 YYEEEE. The CDR3 coding sequence is TGTGCCAGCAGCTTACCGGGACAGGTGGAGGAGGACCTCCACTTT. It encodes CASSLPGQVEEDLHF.

The chain employs TRBV11-2 and TRBJ2-3, with 7 bases that match TRBD2. With V trimmed by 3 bases and J by 7 bases, 4 bases remained unmatched. The CDR3 contains 13 residues. Germline CDR1 is SGHAT and CDR2 is FQNNGV. DNA for the CDR3: TGTGCCAGCAGCTTTGCGGGGGAGAATACGCAGTATTTT. It specifies CASSFAGENTQYF.